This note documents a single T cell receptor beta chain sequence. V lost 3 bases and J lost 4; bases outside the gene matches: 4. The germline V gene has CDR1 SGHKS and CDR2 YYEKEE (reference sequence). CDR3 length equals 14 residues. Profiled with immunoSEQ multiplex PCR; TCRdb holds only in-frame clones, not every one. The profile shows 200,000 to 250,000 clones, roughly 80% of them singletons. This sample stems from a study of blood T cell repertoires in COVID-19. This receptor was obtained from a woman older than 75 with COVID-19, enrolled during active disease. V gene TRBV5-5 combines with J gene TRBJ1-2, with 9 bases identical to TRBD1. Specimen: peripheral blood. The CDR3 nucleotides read TGTGCCAGCAGCTGGGACAGGGTAGCCTATGGCTACACCTTC. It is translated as CASSWDRVAYGYTF.